These 14 T cell receptor beta chains came from one sample sequenced in a study of shared clonotypes between healthy human individuals. Terminally differentiated effector memory CD45RA+ cells were excluded from the naive CD8 cells, which were CD45RO-negative and positively selected for CCR7. Clones were sequenced by immunoSEQ multiplex PCR, and TCRdb holds only the in-frame ones, with some missing. This sample has around 1.9 million clones, with just over 90% found just once. Sequencing used naive CD8+ T cells from PBMCs. These receptors were taken from a man younger than 30 in good health. Some clones in this sample may be carry-over from other donors' samples.

The count of this clone is one. The chain employs TRBV29-1 and TRBJ2-7, with 13 bases matching TRBD2. CDR1 and CDR2 (germline): SQVTM, ANQGSEA. The CDR3 totals 14 residues. V was clipped by 6 bases and J by 4 bases; unmatched bases: 6. CDR3 sequence reads: CSVRLAGGYYEQYF. In DNA, the CDR3 is TGCAGCGTACGACTAGCGGGAGGCTATTACGAGCAGTACTTC.

V and J are TRBV19 and TRBJ1-2; D may be TRBD1 (6 bases). Trimming stripped 3 bases from V and 0 bases from J, with 11 bases between. From germline, CDR1 is LNHDA and CDR2 SQIVND (reference sequence). The CDR3 length is 15 residues. The CDR3 DNA follows: TGTGCCAGTAGTATGGGACGGACAGCTAACTATGGCTACACCTTC. The encoded protein is CASSMGRTANYGYTF.

The V call is TRBV27, the J call TRBJ2-2, with 9 bases matching TRBD1. This CDR3 has 16 residues. Germline V gene lookup returns CDR1 MNHEY and CDR2 SMNVEV (reference sequence). With V trimmed by 3 bases and J by 6 bases, 8 bases remained unmatched. The CDR3 region has the DNA TGTGCCAGCAGTTTGATCTTGGGACAGGGCGCCGGGGAGCTGTTTTTT. Translation: CASSLILGQGAGELFF.

The rearrangement links TRBV28 to TRBJ2-7, with 14 nucleotides matching TRBD2. J gave up 6 bases and V 3 bases, and 4 bases lay outside the gene matches. CDR1 is MDHEN, CDR2 SYDVKM, per germline. The CDR3 contains 15 residues. CDR3 region: CASSLGLAGEVEQYF. DNA of the CDR3: TGTGCCAGCAGTTTGGGACTAGCGGGAGAGGTCGAGCAGTACTTC.

The chain carries TRBV29-1 and TRBJ1-2; D perhaps matches TRBD1 (5 bases). The CDR3 sequence is 16 residues long. V lost 7 bases and J 3 bases, leaving 24 bases between the germline ends. Germline CDR1 is SQVTM and CDR2 is ANQGSEA. As DNA, the CDR3 is TGCAGCGACGAGCAGGTATTGGGGCCAGGCGACTATGGCTACACCTTC. Protein product: CSDEQVLGPGDYGYTF.

The chain recombines TRBV28 with TRBJ2-7; D is unclear. Germline V gene lookup returns CDR1 MDHEN and CDR2 SYDVKM. Trimming took off 2 bases at V and 2 bases at J, with 4 bases between the two ends. The CDR3 length is 12 residues. CDR3 protein: CASSLKAYEQYF. CDR3 in DNA: TGTGCCAGCAGTTTAAAGGCCTACGAGCAGTACTTC.

This clone was picked up one time. Other DNA sequences in the sample encode the same CDR3. The chain recombines TRBV11-2 with TRBJ2-1; perhaps TRBD2 as D (5 bases). CDR3 length: 16 amino acids. Per germline, CDR1 SGHAT and CDR2 FQNNGV. The ends were cut back, 6 bases at V and 0 bases at J, with 15 bases in the middle. The CDR3 reads CASSLGLTSSYNEQFF. The CDR3, as DNA: TGTGCCAGCAGTCTTGGACTGACGAGCTCCTACAATGAGCAGTTCTTC.

The rearrangement uses TRBV28 and TRBJ2-7, with 8 nucleotides matching TRBD1. V dropped 0 bases and J dropped 6; count of bases not matched to a gene: 13. Germline lookup yields CDR1 MDHEN and CDR2 SYDVKM. The CDR3 has 17 residues. The chain's CDR3 is CASSLWSGGEGGAEQYF. CDR3 in DNA: TGTGCCAGCAGTTTATGGTCAGGGGGCGAAGGAGGTGCCGAGCAGTACTTC.

This chain connects TRBV28 to TRBJ1-2; no definite D call. The CDR3 contains 14 residues. The germline V gene encodes CDR1 MDHEN and CDR2 SYDVKM. V was clipped by 10 bases and J by 1 base, with 16 bases between them. The CDR3 bases are TGTGCCACCCAGTCCCCGGACGTTAACTATGGCTACACCTTC. Its protein is CATQSPDVNYGYTF.

The CDR3 region is CASSHRQDLETQYF. The CDR3 DNA reads as TGCGCCAGCAGCCATCGACAGGACTTAGAGACCCAGTACTTC. The rearrangement links TRBV5-1 to TRBJ2-5; tentatively, D is TRBD1 (6 bases). V gave up 4 bases and J gave up 4 bases, with 14 bases separating them. Germline V gene sequence: CDR1 SGHRS, CDR2 YFSETQ. This CDR3 is 14 amino acids long.

A single count supports this clone. The chain carries TRBV19 and TRBJ2-7, with D possibly matching TRBD2 (5 bases). In germline, CDR1 is LNHDA, CDR2 SQIVND (reference sequence). The CDR3 is made up of 14 amino acids. Deletions cut 6 bases from V and 1 base from J, with 13 bases between. CDR3 nucleotide sequence: TGTGCCAGTAGCCCCGTAGCGACGTCCTACGAGCAGTACTTC. Its translation is CASSPVATSYEQYF.

On this clone itself: The same CDR3 is also encoded by other DNA sequences in this sample. The rearrangement uses TRBV27 and TRBJ2-7; perhaps TRBD2 as D (5 bases). Germline CDR1 and CDR2: MNHEY and SMNVEV (reference sequence). The CDR3 is made up of 13 amino acids. With 3 bases removed from V and 4 bases from J, the gap between germline ends came to 10 bases. CDR3 amino acids: CASSFGGLYEQYF. As DNA, the CDR3 is TGTGCCAGCAGTTTTGGCGGGCTATACGAGCAGTACTTC.

The rearrangement links TRBV27 to TRBJ2-3, with D maybe TRBD2 (5 bases). The germline gives CDR1 MNHEY, CDR2 SMNVEV (reference sequence). The CDR3 contains 14 residues. V was shortened by 4 bases and J by 4 bases, with 12 bases between the two germline ends. The DNA for the CDR3 is TGTGCCAGCAGTTACGGGGTGGTGGCAGATACGCAGTATTTT. This sequence encodes CASSYGVVADTQYF.

The CDR3 reads CASSRSRADTQYF. CDR3 DNA: TGTGCCAGCAGCCGATCCAGGGCAGATACGCAGTATTTT. The chain combines TRBV11-2 with TRBJ2-3, with TRBD1 as a possible D gene (5 bases). Per the germline V gene, CDR1 is SGHAT and CDR2 is FQNNGV. This CDR3 comprises 13 residues. V was shortened by 5 bases and J by 4 bases, with 10 bases between the two germline ends.